Following are 13 T cell receptor beta chains from one sample sequenced in a study of T cells of healthy individuals. TCRdb used MiXCR to reprocess the 5' RACE reads, holding one entry per CDR3 protein. Of 95,000 to 100,000 distinct CDR3 sequences in the sample, about 16% are singletons; the top ten hold over 5%. The source of these receptors is a human donor in good health.

This chain joins TRBV12-3 or TRBV12-4 and TRBJ2-3; D remains ambiguous. The CDR3 runs 13 residues. Deletions cut 5 bases from V and 0 bases from J, with 6 bases between. The CDR3 DNA follows: TGTGCCAGCAGTCCAGACAGCACAGATACGCAGTATTTT. It specifies CASSPDSTDTQYF.

This clonotype was observed a few times. The chain couples TRBV29-1 to TRBJ2-1; perhaps TRBD2 as D (6 bases). The germline V and J ends were trimmed by 5 bases and 5 bases, with 16 bases remaining between them. In germline, CDR1 is SQVTM, CDR2 ANQGSEA. This CDR3 contains 14 residues. The CDR3 region is CSVRDWRVDNEQFF. The DNA of the CDR3 is TGCAGCGTTCGAGACTGGAGGGTGGACAATGAGCAGTTCTTC.

This clonotype was seen ten or more times. The J gene is TRBJ2-5, the V gene TRBV4-2; D remains ambiguous. CDR1 is LGHNA and CDR2 is YNFKEQ in the germline V gene. The CDR3 has 11 residues. The ends were cut back, 1 base at V and 5 bases at J, with 2 bases in the middle. CDR3 in amino acids: CASSQAETQYF. The CDR3 DNA is TGTGCCAGCAGCCAAGCGGAGACCCAGTACTTC.

This chain links TRBV20-1 with TRBJ1-2; no definite D call. Looked up from germline, CDR1 is DFQATT and CDR2 is SNEGSKA (reference sequence). Trimming removed 6 bases at V and 1 base at J, with 9 bases between. The CDR3 contains 12 residues. CDR3 loop: CSARPLNYGYTF. CDR3 bases: TGCAGTGCCAGACCACTTAACTATGGCTACACCTTC.

The chain has TRBV27 and TRBJ2-3, with 10 bases matching TRBD2. The germline V gene has CDR1 MNHEY and CDR2 SMNVEV (reference sequence). V trimming: 5 bases; J trimming: 2 bases; junction bases outside the gene matches: 7. This CDR3 spans 16 amino acids. CDR3 residues: CASSVGLAEVTDTQYF. CDR3 bases: TGTGCCAGCAGTGTCGGACTAGCGGAGGTCACAGATACGCAGTATTTT.

A note on this clonotype: This sequence may be a read error, since a much larger clone differs from it by one base. This chain uses TRBV19 with TRBJ2-5; the match to TRBD2 covers 7 bases. The germline gives CDR1 LNHDA, CDR2 SQIVND (reference sequence). This CDR3 contains 15 residues. The V segment lost 3 bases and the J segment 3 bases; nucleotides outside the gene matches: 7. The CDR3 region has the DNA TGTGCCAGTAGTATTCGAGCGGGGATCAAAGAGACCCAGTACTTC. Its protein product is CASSIRAGIKETQYF.

The chain uses TRBV19 and TRBJ2-7; maybe TRBD2 (5 bases). The V gene's germline CDR1 is LNHDA and CDR2 SQIVND (reference sequence). Trimming stripped 3 bases from V and 0 bases from J, with 6 bases between. The CDR3 consists of 13 residues. CDR3 region: CASSIGSSYEQYF. CDR3 bases: TGTGCCAGTAGTATTGGGAGCTCCTACGAGCAGTACTTC.

This clonotype has only a few counts. The CDR3 nucleotides are TGTGCCAGCAGCCAACCCGGGGACAGGGGGCGCGGCTACACCTTC. The encoded protein is CASSQPGDRGRGYTF. This sequence joins TRBV4-2 and TRBJ1-2, with 12 positions matching TRBD1. There are 15 residues in the CDR3. Trimming cost V 2 bases and J 8 bases; bases outside gene matches: 6. The V gene's germline CDR1 is LGHNA and CDR2 YNFKEQ.

In this sample, this clonotype turned up a few times. The chain links TRBV12-3 or TRBV12-4 to TRBJ1-2, with D possibly TRBD1 on 5 matching bases. The V and J ends lost 5 bases and 4 bases respectively, with 14 bases between them. CDR3 size: 14 residues. DNA of the CDR3: TGTGCCAGCAGTCCGTCGGGGGTTGTCTATGGCTACACCTTC. Residues: CASSPSGVVYGYTF.

The chain has TRBV5-1 and TRBJ2-7; 9 bases agree with TRBD1. The CDR3 has 15 amino acids. Trimming removed 1 base from V and 6 bases from J; junction bases left unmatched: 8. The germline gives CDR1 SGHRS, CDR2 YFSETQ. The CDR3 reads CASSLSRTGVAEQYF. CDR3 in DNA: TGCGCCAGCAGCTTGTCAAGGACAGGGGTCGCCGAGCAGTACTTC.

This clonotype was seen many times. V gene TRBV7-2 combines with J gene TRBJ2-2, with D possibly matching TRBD1 (6 bases). The CDR3 is made up of 15 amino acids. Germline V gene sequence: CDR1 SGHTA, CDR2 FQGNSA. Trimming left V 5 bases short and J 7 bases short, with 17 bases between. This chain's CDR3 is CASSATRQVSGELFF. CDR3 DNA: TGTGCCAGCAGCGCGACCAGACAGGTCAGCGGGGAGCTGTTTTTT. The full variable domain, rest sourced from reference TRBV7-2 and TRBJ2-2, is GAGVSQSPSNKVTEKGKDVELRCDPISGHTALYWYRQSLGQGLEFLIYFQGNSAPDKSGLPSDRFSAERTGGSVSTLTIQRTQQEDSAVYLCASSATRQVSGELFFGEGSRLTVL.

J is TRBJ2-1 and V is TRBV7-2; the D call may be TRBD1 or TRBD2 (5 bases each). Trimming cost V 1 base and J 13 bases, with 17 bases left between them. The germline V gene has CDR1 SGHTA and CDR2 FQGNSA. The CDR3 sequence is 14 residues long. The CDR3 DNA follows: TGTGCCAGCAGCTTAGTGAGGGGCGTGGATATCCAGTTCTTC. It translates to CASSLVRGVDIQFF.

This clonotype was seen more than once but under ten times. The rearrangement links TRBV9 to TRBJ1-2, with D tentatively TRBD1 (5 bases). Deletions cut 3 bases from V and 5 bases from J, with 11 bases between. This CDR3 region has 13 residues. Germline V CDR1 and CDR2: SGDLS, YYNGEE. CDR3 nucleotide sequence: TGTGCCAGCAGCGCCGGCGGGGGGTATGGCTACACCTTC. Translated, it gives CASSAGGGYGYTF. Drawing the rest from reference TRBV9 and TRBJ1-2, the complete variable domain is DSGVTQTPKHLITATGQRVTLRCSPRSGDLSVYWYQQSLDQGLQFLIQYYNGEERAKGNILERFSAQQFPDLHSELNLSSLELGDSALYFCASSAGGGYGYTFGSGTRLTVV.